This entry lists 20 T cell receptor beta chains sequenced from one sample in a study of blood T cell repertoires in COVID-19. Only in-frame clones appear in the TCRdb table, and some are missing; sequencing was by immunoSEQ multiplex PCR. The sample shows a few hundred thousand clones, roughly 85% of them seen only once. The sequencing sample was made of PBMCs or T cells enriched from blood (not recorded which). The receptors were gathered from a middle-aged man who had recovered from COVID-19.

The genes are TRBV6-5 and TRBJ1-5; TRBD1 matches at 7 bases. Germline V gives CDR1 MNHEY, CDR2 SVGAGI. Unmatched junction bases numbered 10, after V lost 4 bases and J lost 7 bases. The CDR3 consists of 15 residues. The CDR3 spells CASSSSDRVRQPQHF. In DNA form, the CDR3 reads TGTGCCAGCAGTTCCAGCGACAGGGTGAGGCAGCCCCAGCATTTT.

This chain connects TRBV7-3 to TRBJ2-5, with 7 bases lining up with TRBD1. Germline V gene data show CDR1 as SGHTA and CDR2 as FQGTGA. Trimming took 2 bases from V and 5 from J; bases not matched to a gene: 2. The CDR3 has 13 residues. CDR3: CASSLGRGETQYF. Written as DNA, the CDR3 is TGTGCCAGCAGCTTAGGCAGGGGGGAGACCCAGTACTTC.

The chain combines TRBV5-1 with TRBJ1-1, with 9 bases lining up with TRBD1. V lost 4 bases to trimming and J lost 5 bases; unmatched junction nucleotides: 9. Germline-derived CDR1 and CDR2 are SGHRS and YFSETQ. The CDR3 totals 15 residues. The CDR3 DNA is TGCGCCAGCAGCGAAGGACAGGGGACATTTACTGAAGCTTTCTTT. This codes for CASSEGQGTFTEAFF.

This chain links TRBV29-1 with TRBJ2-5; the D gene is possibly TRBD1 (6 bases). The CDR3 has 16 amino acids. The V end lost 0 bases, the J end lost 2 bases, and 16 bases lay between the germline ends. Looked up from germline, CDR1 is SQVTM and CDR2 is ANQGSEA. The CDR3 region is CSVEDAGTRLQETQYF. The CDR3 coding sequence is TGCAGCGTTGAAGATGCCGGGACAAGATTACAAGAGACCCAGTACTTC.

CDR3 region: CAWTVSTGELFF. The CDR3 coding sequence is TGTGCCTGGACTGTGAGCACCGGGGAGCTGTTTTTT. The V call is TRBV30, the J call TRBJ2-2; no reliable D call. This CDR3 contains 12 residues. V was trimmed by 4 bases and J by 4 bases, leaving 7 bases between them. The germline gives CDR1 GTSNPN, CDR2 SVGIG (reference sequence).

V gene TRBV3-1 (or the pseudogene TRBV3-2) combines with J gene TRBJ2-7, with 10 bases fitting TRBD2. Trimming removed 0 bases from V and 3 bases from J; junction bases left unmatched: 8. The CDR3 length is 17 residues. Germline CDR1 and CDR2: LGHDT and YNNKEL (reference sequence). DNA of the CDR3: TGTGCCAGCAGCCAAGACCTACGGACTAGCGGTAACTACGAGCAGTACTTC. Its translation is CASSQDLRTSGNYEQYF.

V is TRBV30 and J is TRBJ2-7; D might be TRBD2 (5 bases). CDR3 size: 12 residues. Germline V gene lookup returns CDR1 GTSNPN and CDR2 SVGIG (reference sequence). With 8 bases removed from V and 3 bases from J, the gap between germline ends came to 14 bases. The CDR3 sequence is CAGDGGGYEQYF. The CDR3 coding sequence is TGTGCCGGCGACGGTGGAGGCTACGAGCAGTACTTC.

This chain connects TRBV19 to TRBJ2-7; the match to TRBD2 covers 9 bases. Unmatched junction bases numbered 12, after V lost 5 bases and J lost 7 bases. CDR3 length: 15 amino acids. Germline lookup yields CDR1 LNHDA and CDR2 SQIVND (reference sequence). DNA for the CDR3: TGTGCCAGTAGTTCGGTTCCGGCTAGCGGGACTGAGCAGTACTTC. This codes for CASSSVPASGTEQYF.

The J gene is TRBJ1-2, the V gene TRBV2, with 9 bases identical to TRBD1. CDR1 SNHLY and CDR2 FYNNEI come from the germline V gene. V dropped 7 bases and J dropped 4; count of bases not matched to a gene: 19. This CDR3 has 18 residues. The CDR3 region has the DNA TGTGCCAGCATCGAAACGGCATCGTTACAGGGGGCGAGCTATGGCTACACCTTC. This translates into CASIETASLQGASYGYTF.

The gene calls are TRBV12-5 and TRBJ2-3, with D tentatively TRBD1 (6 bases). This CDR3 is 13 amino acids long. Germline V gene sequence: CDR1 LGHNT, CDR2 FRNRAP. V was clipped by 8 bases and J by 1 base, with 10 bases between them. The CDR3 region is CASLQGRTDTQYF. CDR3 in DNA: TGTGCTAGTCTCCAGGGGCGCACAGATACGCAGTATTTT. The full variable domain, its missing parts supplied by reference TRBV12-5 and TRBJ2-3, is DARVTQTPRHKVTEMGQEVTMRCQPILGHNTVFWYRQTMMQGLELLAYFRNRAPLDDSGMPKDRFSAEMPDATLATLKIQPSEPRDSAVYFCASLQGRTDTQYFGPGTRLTVL.

V and J are TRBV9 and TRBJ2-1; 7 bases match TRBD1. The CDR3 is 15 residues long. Germline-derived CDR1 and CDR2 are SGDLS and YYNGEE. Trimming took 0 bases from V and 12 from J; bases not matched to a gene: 12. CDR3 bases: TGTGCCAGCAGCGTAGGCACCCTAACAGGGGTGGGGCAGTTCTTC. Residues: CASSVGTLTGVGQFF.

The V gene is TRBV2, the J gene TRBJ2-3; D might be TRBD1 (8 bases). Germline loops: CDR1 SNHLY, CDR2 FYNNEI. Trimming took 6 bases from V and 5 from J, leaving 15 bases between them. The CDR3 spans 14 residues. CDR3 DNA: TGTGCCAGCAGCGTACAGGGGGAGGGAGATACGCAGTATTTT. It translates to CASSVQGEGDTQYF.

This clone is a singleton in its sample. The CDR3 DNA sequence: TGTGCCATCAGCATCGACAGTCGGTACGAGCAGTACTTC. This translates into CAISIDSRYEQYF. J is TRBJ2-7 and V is TRBV10-3; tentative D call: TRBD1 (5 bases). The germline V gene has CDR1 ENHRY and CDR2 SYGVKD. The CDR3 sequence is 13 residues long. Trimming stripped 6 bases from V and 4 bases from J, with 13 bases between.

The V call is TRBV4-2, the J call TRBJ1-2; the D gene is possibly TRBD1 (6 bases). The germline V and J ends were trimmed by 0 bases and 0 bases, with 11 bases remaining between them. The CDR3 has 16 residues. Germline V gene sequence: CDR1 LGHNA, CDR2 YNFKEQ. This CDR3 is CASSQEGAITNYGYTF. DNA of the CDR3: TGTGCCAGCAGCCAAGAGGGGGCGATCACTAACTATGGCTACACCTTC.

The rearrangement uses TRBV19 and TRBJ1-1, with a possible D match to TRBD1 (6 bases). Looked up from germline, CDR1 is LNHDA and CDR2 is SQIVND (reference sequence). This CDR3 spans 12 amino acids. Trimming took 7 bases from V and 1 from J, leaving 7 bases between them. CDR3 nucleotide sequence: TGTGCCAGTACAGGGGCGAACACTGAAGCTTTCTTT. This gives the protein CASTGANTEAFF.

The CDR3 region is CASSPTTRSNQPQHF. CDR3 nucleotides: TGTGCCAGCAGCCCAACGACTCGGAGCAATCAGCCCCAGCATTTT. J is TRBJ1-5 and V is TRBV3-1 (or the pseudogene TRBV3-2), with D unresolved. The V end was cut by 4 bases, the J end by 1 base, with 11 bases between. Germline assignment: CDR1 LGHDT and CDR2 YNNKEL (reference sequence). The CDR3 sequence is 15 residues long.

This clone was counted between two and nine times. The rearrangement uses TRBV19 and TRBJ2-1, with 13 bases matching TRBD2. The V segment lost 5 bases and the J segment 11 bases; nucleotides outside the gene matches: 15. Germline V gene lookup returns CDR1 LNHDA and CDR2 SQIVND (reference sequence). The CDR3 loop spans 17 amino acids. Here the CDR3 reads CASSPGTSGTTTMKQFF. The CDR3 DNA sequence: TGTGCCAGTAGTCCGGGGACTAGCGGGACAACTACAATGAAGCAGTTCTTC.

V gene TRBV28 combines with J gene TRBJ2-2; D uncertain. Germline V CDR1 and CDR2: MDHEN, SYDVKM. CDR3 size: 14 residues. Trimming cost V 5 bases and J 2 bases, with 9 bases left between them. The CDR3 coding sequence is TGTGCCAGCAGTCGCAGGTTTAACACCGGGGAGCTGTTTTTT. The encoded protein is CASSRRFNTGELFF.

The rearrangement uses TRBV5-1 and TRBJ2-7, with D unclear. Trimming removed 7 bases at V and 3 bases at J, with 17 bases between. The germline gives CDR1 SGHRS, CDR2 YFSETQ. The length of the CDR3 is 14 residues. CDR3 DNA: TGCGCCAGCGCACCCGGAGTTACCTTCTACGAGCAGTACTTC. It translates to CASAPGVTFYEQYF.

The genes are TRBV19 and TRBJ1-3; tentative D call: TRBD1 (6 bases). CDR1 and CDR2 from the germline V gene are LNHDA and SQIVND (reference sequence). The CDR3 is 16 residues long. Trimming stripped 5 bases from V and 0 bases from J, with 14 bases between. Written as DNA, the CDR3 is TGTGCCAGTAGTTCCACCCCACAGGGCTCTGGAAACACCATATATTTT. Translated, it gives CASSSTPQGSGNTIYF. The full variable domain, in which reference TRBV19 and TRBJ1-3 provide the parts outside the CDR3, is DGGITQSPKYLFRKEGQNVTLSCEQNLNHDAMYWYRQDPGQGLRLIYYSQIVNDFQKGDIAEGYSVSREKKESFPLTVTSAQKNPTAFYLCASSSTPQGSGNTIYFGEGSWLTVV.